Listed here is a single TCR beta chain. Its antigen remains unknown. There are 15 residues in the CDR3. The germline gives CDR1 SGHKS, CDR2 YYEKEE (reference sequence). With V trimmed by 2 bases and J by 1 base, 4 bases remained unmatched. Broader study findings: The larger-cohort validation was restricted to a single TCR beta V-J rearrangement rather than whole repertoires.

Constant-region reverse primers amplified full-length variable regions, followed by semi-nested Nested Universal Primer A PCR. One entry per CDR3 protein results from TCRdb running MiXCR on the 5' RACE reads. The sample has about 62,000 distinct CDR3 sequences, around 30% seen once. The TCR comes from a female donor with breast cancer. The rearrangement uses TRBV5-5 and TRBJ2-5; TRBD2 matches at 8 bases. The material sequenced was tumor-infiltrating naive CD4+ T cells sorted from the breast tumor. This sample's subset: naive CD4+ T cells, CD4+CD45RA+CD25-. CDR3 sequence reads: CASSFRGLVQETQYF. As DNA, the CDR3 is TGTGCCAGCAGCTTTAGGGGACTAGTCCAAGAGACCCAGTACTTC.